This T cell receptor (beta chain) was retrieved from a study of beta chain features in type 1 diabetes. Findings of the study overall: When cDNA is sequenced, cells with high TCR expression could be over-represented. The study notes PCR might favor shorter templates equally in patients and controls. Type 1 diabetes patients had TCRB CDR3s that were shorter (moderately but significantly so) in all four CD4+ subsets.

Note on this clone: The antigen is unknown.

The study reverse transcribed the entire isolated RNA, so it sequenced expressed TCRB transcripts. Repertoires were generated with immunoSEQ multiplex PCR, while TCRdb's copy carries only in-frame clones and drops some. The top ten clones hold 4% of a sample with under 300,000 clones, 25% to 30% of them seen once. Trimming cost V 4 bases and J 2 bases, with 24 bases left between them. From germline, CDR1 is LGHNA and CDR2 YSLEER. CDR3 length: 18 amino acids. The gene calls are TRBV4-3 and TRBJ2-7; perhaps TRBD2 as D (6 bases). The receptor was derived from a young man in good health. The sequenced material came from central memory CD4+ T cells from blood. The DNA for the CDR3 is TGCGCCAGCAGCCTAACCAGAGTGGCCAGCGGGTCGGCCTACGAGCAGTACTTC. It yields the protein CASSLTRVASGSAYEQYF.